Below are 22 T cell receptor beta chains sequenced from a single sample in a study of cytomegalovirus exposure and HLA in healthy donors. With 60 Vbeta and 13 Jbeta primers, the PCR was carried out. This table comes from immunoSEQ multiplex PCR, and its TCRdb copy is limited to in-frame clones, with some not included. The data show around 92,000 clones, with around 83% seen just once and approximately 3.7% held by the top ten. Sequencing was done on a sample of PBMCs. These receptors all stem from a female donor in good health and CMV-seropositive.

The V and J genes are TRBV27 and TRBJ2-7, with 8 positions matching TRBD2. The CDR3 totals 14 residues. The germline gives CDR1 MNHEY, CDR2 SMNVEV (reference sequence). With V trimmed by 4 bases and J by 2 bases, 4 bases remained unmatched. CDR3 protein: CASSYGGETYEQYF. The CDR3 DNA sequence: TGTGCCAGCAGTTACGGGGGGGAAACCTACGAGCAGTACTTC.

This clone occurred once. This chain links TRBV23-1 with TRBJ1-2; 9 positions match TRBD1. TRBV23-1 is known as an ORF, though its function is uncertain. The CDR3 extends over 11 amino acids. V trimming: 9 bases; J trimming: 4 bases; junction bases outside the gene matches: 0. The CDR3 here is CARGQGYGYTF. The CDR3, as DNA: TGCGCCAGGGGACAGGGCTATGGCTACACCTTC.

The chain has TRBV9 and TRBJ1-1; TRBD1 might be the D (6 bases). V lost 1 base, J lost 5 bases, and 15 bases lay in between. This CDR3 is built from 15 residues. CDR1 and CDR2 from the germline V gene are SGDLS and YYNGEE. Written as DNA, the CDR3 is TGTGCCAGCAGCGTAACGGGGGGCAAGGGGACTGAAGCTTTCTTT. Its translation is CASSVTGGKGTEAFF.

The V call is TRBV2, the J call TRBJ2-1, with 15 bases fitting TRBD2. The CDR3 length is 16 residues. Germline CDR1 is SNHLY and CDR2 is FYNNEI. V was clipped by 5 bases and J by 10 bases; unmatched bases: 9. The CDR3 region has the DNA TGTGCCAGCAGTCCCCCGGGACTAGCGGGAGGAGAGGAGCAGTTCTTC. This codes for CASSPPGLAGGEEQFF.

The rearrangement uses TRBV2 and TRBJ1-2; D gene unclear. The CDR3 contains 13 residues. CDR1 is SNHLY, CDR2 FYNNEI, per germline. V was cut by 3 bases and J by 4 bases, with 9 bases left in between. CDR3 nucleotides: TGTGCCAGCAGTGACTACGGAGTCTATGGCTACACCTTC. This codes for CASSDYGVYGYTF.

This clone has more than one count but fewer than ten. The chain is built from TRBV28 and TRBJ2-3; 7 nucleotides align to TRBD1. The CDR3 extends over 17 amino acids. Germline CDR1 and CDR2: MDHEN and SYDVKM. The V and J ends lost 4 bases and 1 base, in that order; junction bases with no gene match: 11. CDR3: CASSSPWERGRTDTQYF. In nucleotides, the CDR3 is TGTGCCAGCAGTTCGCCCTGGGAAAGGGGGCGCACAGATACGCAGTATTTT.

The chain employs TRBV27 and TRBJ1-2, with D unresolved. With 3 bases removed from V and 4 bases from J, the gap between germline ends came to 15 bases. The CDR3 consists of 15 residues. The germline CDR1 and CDR2 sequences are MNHEY and SMNVEV (reference sequence). CDR3 loop: CASSFNPTNLYGYTF. CDR3 in DNA: TGTGCCAGCAGTTTCAACCCGACAAATCTCTATGGCTACACCTTC.

V gene TRBV5-4 combines with J gene TRBJ2-3; a possible D gene is TRBD2 (6 bases). The CDR3 spans 14 residues. In germline, CDR1 is SGHNT, CDR2 YYREEE (reference sequence). V lost 3 bases and J 4 bases, leaving 12 bases between the germline ends. CDR3 in amino acids: CASSSLRDSDTQYF. The CDR3, as DNA: TGTGCCAGCAGCTCACTCCGGGACTCAGATACGCAGTATTTT.

This clone was detected only once. V and J are TRBV9 and TRBJ2-3, with TRBD2 identical over 7 bases. The V segment lost 3 bases and the J segment 6 bases; nucleotides outside the gene matches: 7. CDR1 is SGDLS and CDR2 is YYNGEE in the germline V gene. The CDR3 runs to 14 residues. CDR3 sequence reads: CASSGTSPGDTQYF. DNA of the CDR3: TGTGCCAGCAGCGGGACTAGTCCCGGGGATACGCAGTATTTT.

A single count supports this clone. The genes are TRBV19 and TRBJ2-5; 9 bases are a match to TRBD2. The DNA end is more similar to TRBJ2-7, so the J call may be wrong. The CDR3 length is 14 residues. CDR1 LNHDA and CDR2 SQIVND come from the germline V gene (reference sequence). This chain's CDR3 is CASSMTSGYYEQYF. In DNA, the CDR3 is TGTGCCAGTAGTATGACTAGCGGTTACTACGAGCAGTACTTC.

The chain employs TRBV5-4 and TRBJ2-5; 10 positions match TRBD2. Germline trimming cut 2 bases from V and 4 bases from J; bases unmatched to any gene: 5. CDR1 and CDR2 (germline): SGHNT, YYREEE (reference sequence). This CDR3 has 15 amino acids. The CDR3 loop is CASSLSGRALETQYF. The CDR3 nucleotides are TGTGCCAGCAGCTTAAGCGGGAGGGCCTTAGAGACCCAGTACTTC.

The chain joins TRBV5-1 to TRBJ2-3; the D gene is possibly TRBD1 (6 bases). Germline loops: CDR1 SGHRS, CDR2 YFSETQ. Trimming stripped 3 bases from V and 1 base from J, with 15 bases between. The CDR3 has 16 amino acids. CDR3 amino acids: CASSSGHSTGTDTQYF. DNA of the CDR3: TGCGCCAGCAGCTCGGGACACTCTACTGGCACAGATACGCAGTATTTT.

The chain couples TRBV6-5 to TRBJ1-1; D might be TRBD1 (5 bases). The CDR3 has 15 amino acids. Germline CDR1 and CDR2: MNHEY and SVGAGI. With 0 bases removed from V and 1 base from J, the gap between germline ends came to 9 bases. The CDR3 loop is CASSYSGHWNTEAFF. The CDR3 bases are TGTGCCAGCAGTTACTCGGGGCACTGGAACACTGAAGCTTTCTTT.

The CDR3 nucleotides are TGTGCCAGCAGTTTAACCCCGGGACTAGCACAAAAAGAGACCCAGTACTTC. It encodes CASSLTPGLAQKETQYF. V usage is TRBV27 and J usage is TRBJ2-5; 9 nucleotides line up with TRBD2. After removal of 2 bases from V and 3 bases from J, the junction contained 10 bases not matched to a gene. Germline V gives CDR1 MNHEY, CDR2 SMNVEV (reference sequence). The CDR3 spans 17 residues.

This rearrangement joins TRBV19 to TRBJ1-1, with TRBD1 identical over 8 bases. The CDR3 totals 15 residues. CDR1 is LNHDA and CDR2 is SQIVND in the germline V gene (reference sequence). V was clipped by 11 bases and J by 1 base; unmatched bases: 12. CDR3 sequence reads: CASRGRGLANTEAFF. Written as DNA, the CDR3 is TGTGCCTCGAGGGGCAGGGGGCTCGCGAACACTGAAGCTTTCTTT.

This chain links TRBV15 with TRBJ1-2, with TRBD1 matching 7 bases. The CDR3 is 16 residues long. Trimming cost V 5 bases and J 3 bases; bases outside gene matches: 12. Germline assignment: CDR1 LNHNV and CDR2 YYDKDF (reference sequence). The CDR3 nucleotides are TGTGCCACCAGCTTAACGACAGGGAGTGTAGACTATGGCTACACCTTC. Translated, it gives CATSLTTGSVDYGYTF.

The CDR3 DNA reads as TGCAGCGTGGCAGGGGACAGGGAGAACACTGAAGCTTTCTTT. This sequence encodes CSVAGDRENTEAFF. The V call is TRBV29-1, the J call TRBJ1-1; 9 bases align to TRBD1. Per the germline V gene, CDR1 is SQVTM and CDR2 is ANQGSEA. V lost 6 bases, J lost 1 base, and 6 bases stayed unmatched. The CDR3 consists of 14 residues.

The CDR3 spells CASSLGQGLAKNIQYF. The CDR3 DNA reads as TGTGCCAGCAGTCTCGGACAGGGCCTAGCCAAAAACATTCAGTACTTC. The rearrangement links TRBV27 to TRBJ2-4; 8 bases line up with TRBD1. Germline V gene data show CDR1 as MNHEY and CDR2 as SMNVEV (reference sequence). The CDR3 has 16 amino acids. Trimming cost V 5 bases and J 0 bases; bases outside gene matches: 6.

This sequence joins TRBV10-3 and TRBJ1-1, with TRBD1 matching over 9 bases. Losses at the gene ends were 10 bases for V and 4 bases for J; bases not matched to a gene: 19. The CDR3 sequence is 17 residues long. The germline CDR1 and CDR2 sequences are ENHRY and SYGVKD. CDR3 coding DNA: TGTGCCACCCGACTCCTATGGACAGGGGAGGAGGGCACTGAAGCTTTCTTT. Protein product: CATRLLWTGEEGTEAFF.

The chain has TRBV10-2 and TRBJ2-3, with a tentative D call TRBD2 (5 bases). This CDR3 has 11 residues. In germline, CDR1 is WSHSY, CDR2 SAAADI. V lost 8 bases to trimming and J lost 6 bases, with 9 bases between them. CDR3 in amino acids: CASGRGDTQYF. In nucleotides, the CDR3 is TGCGCCAGCGGTCGAGGGGATACGCAGTATTTT.

The rearrangement uses TRBV7-8 and TRBJ1-5, with D tentatively TRBD1 (5 bases). CDR1 is SGHVS and CDR2 is FQNEAQ in the germline V gene. Trimming took 2 bases from V and 5 from J, leaving 13 bases between them. The CDR3 has 15 amino acids. In DNA, the CDR3 is TGTGCCAGCAGCTTATTGTCAGGGTTTGATCAGCCCCAGCATTTT. This sequence encodes CASSLLSGFDQPQHF.

The CDR3 reads CASRFSGKDEQYF. CDR3 in DNA: TGTGCCAGCAGGTTTAGCGGGAAAGACGAGCAGTACTTC. J is TRBJ2-7 and V is TRBV2; 8 bases are a match to TRBD2. The CDR3 is made up of 13 amino acids. The germline gives CDR1 SNHLY, CDR2 FYNNEI. Unmatched junction bases numbered 6, after V lost 6 bases and J lost 5 bases.